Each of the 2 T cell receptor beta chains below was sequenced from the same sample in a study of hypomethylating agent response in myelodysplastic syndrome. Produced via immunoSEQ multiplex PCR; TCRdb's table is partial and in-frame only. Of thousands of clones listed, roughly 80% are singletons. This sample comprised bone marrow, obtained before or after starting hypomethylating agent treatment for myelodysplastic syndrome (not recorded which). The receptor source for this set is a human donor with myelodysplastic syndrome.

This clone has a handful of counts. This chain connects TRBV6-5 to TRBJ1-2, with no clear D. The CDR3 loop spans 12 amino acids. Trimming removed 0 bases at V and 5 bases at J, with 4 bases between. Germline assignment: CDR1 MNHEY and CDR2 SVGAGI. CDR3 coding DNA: TGTGCCAGCAGTTACTCAGGGTATGGCTACACCTTC. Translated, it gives CASSYSGYGYTF.

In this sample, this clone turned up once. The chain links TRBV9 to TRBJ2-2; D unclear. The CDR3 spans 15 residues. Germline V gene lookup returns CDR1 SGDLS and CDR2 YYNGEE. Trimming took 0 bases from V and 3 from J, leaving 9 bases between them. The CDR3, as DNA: TGTGCCAGCAGCGTAGAAGGGTATTACACCGGGGAGCTGTTTTTT. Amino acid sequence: CASSVEGYYTGELFF.